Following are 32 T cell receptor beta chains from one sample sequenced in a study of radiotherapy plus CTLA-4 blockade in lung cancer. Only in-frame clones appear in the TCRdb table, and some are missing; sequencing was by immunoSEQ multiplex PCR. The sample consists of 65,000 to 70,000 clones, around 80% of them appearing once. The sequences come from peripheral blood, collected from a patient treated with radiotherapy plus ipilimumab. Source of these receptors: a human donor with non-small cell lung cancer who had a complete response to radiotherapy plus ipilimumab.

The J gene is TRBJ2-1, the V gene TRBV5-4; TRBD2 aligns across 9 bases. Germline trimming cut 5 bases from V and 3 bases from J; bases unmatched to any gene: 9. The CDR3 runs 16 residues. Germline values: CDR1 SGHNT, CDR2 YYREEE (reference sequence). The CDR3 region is CASRAGGRKDYNEQFF. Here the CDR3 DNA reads TGTGCCAGCAGGGCGGGGGGGCGGAAGGACTACAATGAGCAGTTCTTC.

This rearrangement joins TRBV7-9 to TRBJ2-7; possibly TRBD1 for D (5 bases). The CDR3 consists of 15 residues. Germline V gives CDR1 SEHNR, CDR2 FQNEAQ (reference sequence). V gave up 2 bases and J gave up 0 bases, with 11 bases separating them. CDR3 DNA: TGTGCCAGCAGCTTACCCCAGGGATTCTCCTACGAGCAGTACTTC. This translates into CASSLPQGFSYEQYF. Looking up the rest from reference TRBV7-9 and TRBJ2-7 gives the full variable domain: DTGVSQNPRHKITKRGQNVTFRCDPISEHNRLYWYRQTLGQGPEFLTYFQNEAQLEKSRLLSDRFSAERPKGSFSTLEIQRTEQGDSAMYLCASSLPQGFSYEQYFGPGTRLTVT.

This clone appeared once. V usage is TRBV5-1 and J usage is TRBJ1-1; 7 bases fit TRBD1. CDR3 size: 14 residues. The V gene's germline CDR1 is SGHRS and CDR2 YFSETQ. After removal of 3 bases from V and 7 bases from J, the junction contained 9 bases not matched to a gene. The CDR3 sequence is CASSSGGTVYEAFF. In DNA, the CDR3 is TGCGCCAGCAGCTCAGGCGGGACAGTCTATGAAGCTTTCTTT.

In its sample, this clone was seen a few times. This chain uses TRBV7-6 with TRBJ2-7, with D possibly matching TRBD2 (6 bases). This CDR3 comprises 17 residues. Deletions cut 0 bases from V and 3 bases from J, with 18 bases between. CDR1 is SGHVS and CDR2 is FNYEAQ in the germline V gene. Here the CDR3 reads CASSLAGGGLVVYEQYF. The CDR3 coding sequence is TGTGCCAGCAGCTTAGCGGGGGGTGGGCTGGTAGTCTACGAGCAGTACTTC. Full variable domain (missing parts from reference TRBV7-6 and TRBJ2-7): GAGVSQSPRYKVTKRGQDVALRCDPISGHVSLYWYRQALGQGPEFLTYFNYEAQQDKSGLPNDRFSAERPEGSISTLTIQRTEQRDSAMYRCASSLAGGGLVVYEQYFGPGTRLTVT.

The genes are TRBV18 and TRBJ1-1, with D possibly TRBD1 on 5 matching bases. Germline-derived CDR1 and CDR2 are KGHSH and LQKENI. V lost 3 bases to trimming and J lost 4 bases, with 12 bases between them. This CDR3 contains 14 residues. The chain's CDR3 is CASSPRSGGTEAFF. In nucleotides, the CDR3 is TGTGCCAGCTCACCGAGGTCGGGGGGCACTGAAGCTTTCTTT.

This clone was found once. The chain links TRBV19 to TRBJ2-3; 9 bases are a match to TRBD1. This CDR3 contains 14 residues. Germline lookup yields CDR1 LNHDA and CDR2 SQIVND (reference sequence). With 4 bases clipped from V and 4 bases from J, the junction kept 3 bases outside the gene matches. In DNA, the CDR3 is TGTGCCAGTAGTACACAGGGGGCCGCAGATACGCAGTATTTT. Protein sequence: CASSTQGAADTQYF.

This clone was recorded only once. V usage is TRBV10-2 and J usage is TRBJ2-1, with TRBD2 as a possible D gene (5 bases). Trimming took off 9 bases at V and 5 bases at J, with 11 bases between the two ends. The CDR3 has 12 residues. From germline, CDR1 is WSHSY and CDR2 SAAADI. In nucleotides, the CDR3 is TGCGCCAGTACAGAGAGGGACAATGAGCAGTTCTTC. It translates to CASTERDNEQFF.

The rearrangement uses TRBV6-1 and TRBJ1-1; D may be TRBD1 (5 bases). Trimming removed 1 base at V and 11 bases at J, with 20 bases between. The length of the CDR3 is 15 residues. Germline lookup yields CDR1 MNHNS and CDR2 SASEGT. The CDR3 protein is CASSEGGGPGREAFF. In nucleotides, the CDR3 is TGTGCCAGCAGTGAAGGGGGTGGCCCAGGCAGGGAGGCTTTCTTT.

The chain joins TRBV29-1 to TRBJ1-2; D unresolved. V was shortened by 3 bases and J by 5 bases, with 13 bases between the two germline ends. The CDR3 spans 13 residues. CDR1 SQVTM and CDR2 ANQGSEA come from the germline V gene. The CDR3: CSVEAEGLYGYTF. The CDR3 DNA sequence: TGCAGCGTTGAGGCAGAGGGATTGTATGGCTACACCTTC.

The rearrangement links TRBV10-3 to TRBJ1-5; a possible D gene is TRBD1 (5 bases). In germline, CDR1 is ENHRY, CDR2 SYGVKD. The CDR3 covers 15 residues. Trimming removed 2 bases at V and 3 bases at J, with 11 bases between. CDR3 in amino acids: CAISESDSANQPQHF. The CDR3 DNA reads TGTGCCATCAGTGAGAGCGACAGTGCCAATCAGCCCCAGCATTTT.

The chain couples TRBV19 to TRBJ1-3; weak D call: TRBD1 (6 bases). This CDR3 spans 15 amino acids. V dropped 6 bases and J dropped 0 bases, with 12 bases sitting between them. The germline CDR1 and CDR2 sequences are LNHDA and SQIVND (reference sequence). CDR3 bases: TGTGCCAGTAGACAGGGCCTTCACTCTGGAAACACCATATATTTT. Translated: CASRQGLHSGNTIYF.

The CDR3 is CASSYRREDTQYF. CDR3 DNA: TGTGCCAGCAGCTATAGACGGGAAGATACGCAGTATTTT. The rearrangement uses TRBV7-2 and TRBJ2-3, with TRBD2 as a possible D gene (5 bases). CDR3 size: 13 residues. CDR1 and CDR2 from the germline V gene are SGHTA and FQGNSA. Between the trimmed V and J ends, which lost 4 bases and 5 bases, there was a span of 10 bases. The full variable domain, its missing parts supplied by reference TRBV7-2 and TRBJ2-3, is GAGVSQSPSNKVTEKGKDVELRCDPISGHTALYWYRQSLGQGLEFLIYFQGNSAPDKSGLPSDRFSAERTGGSVSTLTIQRTQQEDSAVYLCASSYRREDTQYFGPGTRLTVL.

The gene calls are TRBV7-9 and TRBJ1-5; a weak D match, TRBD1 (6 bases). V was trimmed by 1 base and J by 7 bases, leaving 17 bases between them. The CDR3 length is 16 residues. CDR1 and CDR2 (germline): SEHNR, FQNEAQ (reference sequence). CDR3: CASSLEGVGQGQPQHF. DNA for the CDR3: TGTGCCAGCAGCTTAGAGGGGGTGGGGCAGGGCCAGCCCCAGCATTTT.

The CDR3 sequence is CAWDVSGGDSPLHF. The CDR3 nucleotides are TGTGCCTGGGATGTTTCCGGGGGCGATTCACCCCTCCACTTT. The rearrangement uses TRBV30 and TRBJ1-6, with D maybe TRBD1 (6 bases). The V end lost 5 bases, the J end lost 8 bases, and 16 bases lay between the germline ends. The germline V gene has CDR1 GTSNPN and CDR2 SVGIG (reference sequence). This CDR3 comprises 14 residues.

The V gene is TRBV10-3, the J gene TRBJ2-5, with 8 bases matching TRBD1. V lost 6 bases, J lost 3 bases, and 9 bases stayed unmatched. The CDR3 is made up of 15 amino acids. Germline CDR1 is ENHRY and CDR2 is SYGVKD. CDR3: CAISSPGQVKETQYF. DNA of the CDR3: TGTGCCATCAGCTCCCCGGGACAGGTAAAAGAGACCCAGTACTTC.

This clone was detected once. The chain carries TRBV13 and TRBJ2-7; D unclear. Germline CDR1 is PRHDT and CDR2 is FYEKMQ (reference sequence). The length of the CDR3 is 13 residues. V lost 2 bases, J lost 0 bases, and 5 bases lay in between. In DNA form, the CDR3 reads TGTGCCAGCAGCTTAAGAAGCTCCTACGAGCAGTACTTC. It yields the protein CASSLRSSYEQYF. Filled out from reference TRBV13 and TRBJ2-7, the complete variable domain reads AAGVIQSPRHLIKEKRETATLKCYPIPRHDTVYWYQQGPGQDPQFLISFYEKMQSDKGSIPDRFSAQQFSDYHSELNMSSLELGDSALYFCASSLRSSYEQYFGPGTRLTVT.

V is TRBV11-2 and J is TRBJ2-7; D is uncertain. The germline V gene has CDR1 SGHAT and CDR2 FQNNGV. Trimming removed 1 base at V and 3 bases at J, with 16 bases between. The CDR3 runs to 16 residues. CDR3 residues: CASSLGVERTFYEQYV. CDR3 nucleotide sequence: TGTGCCAGCAGCTTAGGTGTGGAAAGAACCTTCTACGAGCAGTACGTC.

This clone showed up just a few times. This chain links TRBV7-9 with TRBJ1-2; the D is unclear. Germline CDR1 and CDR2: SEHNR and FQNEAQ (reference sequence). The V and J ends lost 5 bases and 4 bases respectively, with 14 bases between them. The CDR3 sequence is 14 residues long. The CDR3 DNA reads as TGTGCCAGCAGCCCCAGCCTGATACCCTATGGCTACACCTTC. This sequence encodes CASSPSLIPYGYTF.

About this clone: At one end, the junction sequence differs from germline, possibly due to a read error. The CDR3 DNA reads as TGTGTCAGCAGCCAAGATAGTGTTCTGGTCACTGGACCCTACGAGCAGTACTTC. This gives the protein CVSSQDSVLVTGPYEQYF. The chain couples TRBV14 to TRBJ2-7; no reliable D call. This CDR3 contains 18 residues. CDR1 is SGHDN, CDR2 FVKESK, per germline.

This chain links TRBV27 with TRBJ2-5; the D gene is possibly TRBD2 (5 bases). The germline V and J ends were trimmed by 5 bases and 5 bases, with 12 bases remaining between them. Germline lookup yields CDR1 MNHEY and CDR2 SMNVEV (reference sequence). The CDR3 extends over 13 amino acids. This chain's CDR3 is CASSPRDRETQYF. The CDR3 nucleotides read TGTGCCAGCAGTCCGAGGGATAGGGAGACCCAGTACTTC.

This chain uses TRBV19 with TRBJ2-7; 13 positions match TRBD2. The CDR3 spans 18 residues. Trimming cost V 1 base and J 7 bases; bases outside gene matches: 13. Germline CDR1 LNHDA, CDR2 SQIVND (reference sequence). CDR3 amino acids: CASSIAPGLAGPGGEQYF. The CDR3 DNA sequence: TGTGCCAGTAGTATAGCCCCGGGACTAGCGGGGCCAGGGGGTGAGCAGTACTTC.

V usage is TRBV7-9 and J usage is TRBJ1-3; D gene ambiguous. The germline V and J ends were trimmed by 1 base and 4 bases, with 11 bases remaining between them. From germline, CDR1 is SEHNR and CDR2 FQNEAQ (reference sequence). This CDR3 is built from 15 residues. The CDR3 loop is CASSLVDGSGNTIYF. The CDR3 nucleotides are TGTGCCAGCAGCTTAGTTGATGGCTCGGGAAACACCATATATTTT. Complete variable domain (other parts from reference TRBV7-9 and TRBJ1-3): DTGVSQNPRHKITKRGQNVTFRCDPISEHNRLYWYRQTLGQGPEFLTYFQNEAQLEKSRLLSDRFSAERPKGSFSTLEIQRTEQGDSAMYLCASSLVDGSGNTIYFGEGSWLTVV.

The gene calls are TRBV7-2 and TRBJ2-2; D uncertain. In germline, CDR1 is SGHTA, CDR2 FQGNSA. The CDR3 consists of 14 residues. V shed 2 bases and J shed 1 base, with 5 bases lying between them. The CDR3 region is CASSLMGNTGELFF. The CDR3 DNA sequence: TGTGCCAGCAGCTTAATGGGGAACACCGGGGAGCTGTTTTTT.

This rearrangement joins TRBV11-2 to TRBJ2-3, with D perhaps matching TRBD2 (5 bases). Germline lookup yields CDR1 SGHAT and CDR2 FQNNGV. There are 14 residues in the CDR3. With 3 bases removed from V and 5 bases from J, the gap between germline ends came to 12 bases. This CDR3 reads CASSFTGSGDTQYF. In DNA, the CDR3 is TGTGCCAGCAGCTTCACGGGAAGTGGAGATACGCAGTATTTT.

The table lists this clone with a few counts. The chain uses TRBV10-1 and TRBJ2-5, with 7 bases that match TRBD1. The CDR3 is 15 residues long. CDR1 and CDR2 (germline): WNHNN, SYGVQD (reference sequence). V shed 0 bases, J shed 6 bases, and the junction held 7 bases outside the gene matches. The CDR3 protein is CASSESAGGEKTQYF. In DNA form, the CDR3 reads TGCGCCAGCAGTGAGTCCGCAGGGGGTGAAAAGACCCAGTACTTC.

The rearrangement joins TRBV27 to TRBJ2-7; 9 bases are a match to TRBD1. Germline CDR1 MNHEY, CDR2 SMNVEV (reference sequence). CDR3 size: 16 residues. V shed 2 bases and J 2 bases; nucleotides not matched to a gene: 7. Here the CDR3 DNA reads TGTGCCAGCAGTTTACTCCCGGGACAGGGAGCCTACGAGCAGTACTTC. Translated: CASSLLPGQGAYEQYF.

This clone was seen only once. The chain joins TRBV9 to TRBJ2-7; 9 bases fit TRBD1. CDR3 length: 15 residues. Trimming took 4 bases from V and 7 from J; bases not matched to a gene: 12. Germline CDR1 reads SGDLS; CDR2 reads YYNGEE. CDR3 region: CASSPDGTGSREQYF. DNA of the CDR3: TGTGCCAGCAGCCCAGACGGGACAGGGTCTCGAGAGCAGTACTTC.

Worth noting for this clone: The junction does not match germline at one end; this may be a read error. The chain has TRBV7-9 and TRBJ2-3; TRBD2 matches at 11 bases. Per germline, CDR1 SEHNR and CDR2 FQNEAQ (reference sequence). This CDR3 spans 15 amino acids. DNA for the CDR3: TGTGCCAGCAGCTTAGGGGCTGCTTCTAGCGGGGGGTCGAATTTT. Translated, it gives CASSLGAASSGGSNF.

CDR3 DNA: TGTGCCAGCAGCTTCGGTTCCTACAATGAGCAGTTCTTC. Protein product: CASSFGSYNEQFF. This rearrangement joins TRBV5-5 to TRBJ2-1, with D hard to call. Trimming shortened V by 2 bases and J by 1 base, and 4 bases separated the two germline ends. Germline assignment: CDR1 SGHKS and CDR2 YYEKEE (reference sequence). CDR3 size: 13 residues.

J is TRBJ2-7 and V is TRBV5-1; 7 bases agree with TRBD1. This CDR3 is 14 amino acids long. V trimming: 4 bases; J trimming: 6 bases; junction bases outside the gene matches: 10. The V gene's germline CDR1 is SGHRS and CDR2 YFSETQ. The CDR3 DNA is TGCGCCAGCAGCCCCTCGACAGGGTCGGCCGAGCAGTACGTC. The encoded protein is CASSPSTGSAEQYV.

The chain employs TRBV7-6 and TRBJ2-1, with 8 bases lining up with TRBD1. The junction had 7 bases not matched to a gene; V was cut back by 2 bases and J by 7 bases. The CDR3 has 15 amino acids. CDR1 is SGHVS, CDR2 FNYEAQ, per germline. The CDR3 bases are TGTGCCAGCAGCTTATGGCAGGGGGCGTATAATGAGCAGTTCTTC. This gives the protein CASSLWQGAYNEQFF.

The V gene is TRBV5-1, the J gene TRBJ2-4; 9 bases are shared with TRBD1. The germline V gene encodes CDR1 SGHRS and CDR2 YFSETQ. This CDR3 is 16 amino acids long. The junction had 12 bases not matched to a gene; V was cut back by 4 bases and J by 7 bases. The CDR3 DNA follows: TGCGCCAGCAGCATCCCGGGACAGGGAGGGTTGAACATTCAGTACTTC. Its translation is CASSIPGQGGLNIQYF.